This T cell receptor beta chain was captured by sequencing in a study of blood T cell repertoires in COVID-19. Study in general: There were acute and convalescent COVID-19 samples, and they came from the United States, Italy and Spain. PBMCs, B-cell-depleted T cells, or T cells provided the cDNA or gDNA that made up the material.

Trimming took off 0 bases at V and 1 base at J, with 8 bases between the two ends. The CDR3 loop spans 15 amino acids. In germline, CDR1 is SGHRS, CDR2 YFSETQ. Original processing methods: Amplification of reference gene primers was used by the study to estimate nucleated cell counts. Method: immunoSEQ multiplex PCR; TCRdb's copy keeps in-frame clones and lacks some. V and J calls plus clone size are reproduced from that table; the DNA served to infer D and trimming. The table records under 300,000 clones, roughly 84% of them present only once. V usage is TRBV5-1 and J usage is TRBJ1-5; D may be TRBD1 (6 bases). What was sequenced was peripheral blood. The sequence derives from a woman aged 40 to 50 who had recovered from COVID-19. The CDR3 nucleotides are TGCGCCAGCAGCTTGGGCGGGGGCAGCAATCAGCCCCAGCATTTT. Protein product: CASSLGGGSNQPQHF.